This passage covers 22 T cell receptor beta chains from one sample sequenced in a study of blood T cell repertoires in COVID-19. Clones were read by immunoSEQ multiplex PCR, and TCRdb kept only the in-frame ones, dropping some. The repertoire holds about 200,000 clones, with about 90% as singletons. The sequenced sample consisted of PBMCs or T cells enriched from blood (not recorded which). These TCRs come from a young woman who had recovered from COVID-19.

The chain recombines TRBV7-6 with TRBJ2-1; D is ambiguous. Germline V CDR1 and CDR2: SGHVS, FNYEAQ. The germline V and J ends were trimmed by 0 bases and 5 bases, with 8 bases remaining between them. CDR3 length: 14 residues. CDR3 in amino acids: CASSLARGNNEQFF. The CDR3 DNA follows: TGTGCCAGCAGCTTAGCGCGTGGTAACAATGAGCAGTTCTTC.

The chain links TRBV7-9 to TRBJ2-7; a possible D gene is TRBD1 (5 bases). The V and J ends lost 5 bases and 1 base respectively, with 18 bases between them. This CDR3 spans 16 amino acids. Germline CDR1 reads SEHNR; CDR2 reads FQNEAQ (reference sequence). The CDR3 reads CASSPIVGLTSYEQYF. DNA of the CDR3: TGTGCCAGCAGCCCTATAGTGGGGCTTACATCCTACGAGCAGTACTTC.

The chain carries TRBV3-1 (or the pseudogene TRBV3-2) and TRBJ1-2, with 8 bases matching TRBD1. The V gene end was trimmed by 2 bases and the J gene end by 4 bases; junction bases not matched to a gene: 6. Germline-derived CDR1 and CDR2 are LGHDT and YNNKEL (reference sequence). This CDR3 region has 15 residues. CDR3 sequence (DNA): TGTGCCAGCAGCCAACGGGGACAGGCGATCTATGGCTACACCTTC. It translates to CASSQRGQAIYGYTF.

V is TRBV3-1 (or the pseudogene TRBV3-2) and J is TRBJ2-3; 10 positions match TRBD2. CDR3 length: 17 residues. V trimming: 0 bases; J trimming: 2 bases; junction bases outside the gene matches: 5. Germline values: CDR1 LGHDT, CDR2 YNNKEL (reference sequence). The CDR3 region is CASSQERLAGVTDTQYF. CDR3 sequence (DNA): TGTGCCAGCAGCCAAGAAAGGCTAGCGGGGGTCACAGATACGCAGTATTTT.

In this sample, this clone turned up a few times. This rearrangement joins TRBV27 to TRBJ2-7; 9 nucleotides align to TRBD1. This CDR3 is built from 13 residues. V lost 5 bases and J lost 3; bases outside the gene matches: 2. Per the germline V gene, CDR1 is MNHEY and CDR2 is SMNVEV (reference sequence). The DNA of the CDR3 is TGTGCCAGCAGTACGACAGGGGGCTACGAGCAGTACTTC. It codes for CASSTTGGYEQYF.

V and J are TRBV12-3 or TRBV12-4 and TRBJ1-2; D remains unclear. CDR3 length: 13 amino acids. With 2 bases removed from V and 4 bases from J, the gap between germline ends came to 8 bases. CDR3 residues: CASSLSKIYGYTF. Here the CDR3 DNA reads TGTGCCAGCAGTTTAAGCAAGATCTATGGCTACACCTTC.

The chain is built from TRBV19 and TRBJ1-1; 10 nucleotides align to TRBD1. CDR3 size: 13 residues. Germline assignment: CDR1 LNHDA and CDR2 SQIVND (reference sequence). V lost 6 bases to trimming and J lost 6 bases; unmatched junction nucleotides: 4. The CDR3 DNA reads TGTGCCAGTAGGGGACAGGGGAGTGCTGAAGCTTTCTTT. Its protein is CASRGQGSAEAFF.

This clone appeared once. The CDR3 DNA reads TGTGCCAGCAGCTTAAAACAGGGAACCACTGAAGCTTTCTTT. Its protein product is CASSLKQGTTEAFF. This sequence joins TRBV7-6 and TRBJ1-1; perhaps TRBD1 as D (6 bases). The V end was cut by 2 bases, the J end by 4 bases, with 11 bases between. This CDR3 spans 14 amino acids. Germline V gene sequence: CDR1 SGHVS, CDR2 FNYEAQ.

V and J are TRBV7-2 and TRBJ2-3; D is uncertain. Germline-derived CDR1 and CDR2 are SGHTA and FQGNSA. Trimming removed 2 bases from V and 1 base from J, with 10 bases in between. This CDR3 has 15 residues. The DNA of the CDR3 is TGTGCCAGCAGCTTATTTGGGCCCGGCACAGATACGCAGTATTTT. Protein: CASSLFGPGTDTQYF.

Only one count was recorded for this clone. V usage is TRBV5-1 and J usage is TRBJ2-7, with 7 bases lining up with TRBD1. Looked up from germline, CDR1 is SGHRS and CDR2 is YFSETQ. V trimming: 1 base; J trimming: 2 bases; junction bases outside the gene matches: 6. This CDR3 has 15 amino acids. CDR3 nucleotide sequence: TGCGCCAGCAGCTTGAGTGCAGGGGGAACCTACGAGCAGTACTTC. Translating it yields CASSLSAGGTYEQYF. Variable domain in full (rest from reference TRBV5-1 and TRBJ2-7): KAGVTQTPRYLIKTRGQQVTLSCSPISGHRSVSWYQQTPGQGLQFLFEYFSETQRNKGNFPGRFSGRQFSNSRSEMNVSTLELGDSALYLCASSLSAGGTYEQYFGPGTRLTVT.

The chain employs TRBV5-4 and TRBJ2-5; 10 positions agree with TRBD2. V trimming: 4 bases; J trimming: 6 bases; junction bases outside the gene matches: 6. The CDR3 spans 14 residues. The germline CDR1 and CDR2 sequences are SGHNT and YYREEE (reference sequence). The CDR3 reads CASSERTSGQTQYF. The CDR3 DNA follows: TGTGCCAGCAGCGAGCGGACTAGCGGCCAGACCCAGTACTTC.

This chain uses TRBV6-5 with TRBJ2-1, with D possibly matching TRBD1 (6 bases). V was cut by 2 bases and J by 9 bases, with 8 bases left in between. This CDR3 is 12 amino acids long. The V gene's germline CDR1 is MNHEY and CDR2 SVGAGI. DNA for the CDR3: TGTGCCAGCAGTTACCTCAGGGGTGAGCAGTTCTTC. Protein product: CASSYLRGEQFF.

The chain couples TRBV28 to TRBJ2-1, with D perhaps matching TRBD1 (9 bases). V shed 10 bases and J shed 0 bases, with 25 bases lying between them. CDR1 MDHEN and CDR2 SYDVKM come from the germline V gene. The CDR3 is made up of 18 amino acids. The CDR3 sequence: CAISTGGQRGSSYNEQFF. CDR3 coding DNA: TGTGCCATCTCCACAGGGGGCCAGCGGGGGAGCTCCTACAATGAGCAGTTCTTC.

This clone was recorded a few times. This chain connects TRBV5-5 to TRBJ1-2; no firm D call. V was pared by 4 bases and J by 0 bases, with 13 bases between. The CDR3 covers 15 residues. CDR1 SGHKS and CDR2 YYEKEE come from the germline V gene (reference sequence). This CDR3 reads CASSPEGRPNYGYTF. The CDR3 DNA sequence: TGTGCCAGCAGCCCGGAGGGAAGGCCTAACTATGGCTACACCTTC.

In this sample, this clone turned up a few times. The chain is built from TRBV28 and TRBJ1-4; TRBD1 matches 7 bases. Trimming removed 2 bases from V and 5 bases from J; junction bases left unmatched: 5. The V gene's germline CDR1 is MDHEN and CDR2 SYDVKM. This CDR3 spans 15 amino acids. CDR3 loop: CASSLGGQINEKLFF. The CDR3 bases are TGTGCCAGCAGTTTAGGGGGACAGATCAATGAAAAACTGTTTTTT.

The CDR3: CASSYSPSTDTQYF. Here the CDR3 DNA reads TGCGCCAGCAGCTACTCCCCTAGCACAGATACGCAGTATTTT. The chain recombines TRBV5-1 with TRBJ2-3, with D unresolved. The V gene lost 3 bases and the J gene lost 0 bases, with 8 bases spanning the gap. Germline V gene lookup returns CDR1 SGHRS and CDR2 YFSETQ. This CDR3 is built from 14 residues.

This chain uses TRBV18 with TRBJ2-3; possibly TRBD1 or TRBD2 for D (5 bases each). Per germline, CDR1 KGHSH and CDR2 LQKENI. Between the trimmed V and J ends, which lost 5 bases and 2 bases, there was a span of 26 bases. CDR3 length equals 19 residues. As DNA, the CDR3 is TGTGCCAGCTCATCACTAGAGGCCTTAGGGGCCCTTCTCACAGATACGCAGTATTTT. This translates into CASSSLEALGALLTDTQYF.

The CDR3 DNA reads as TGTGCCAGCAGCCGGGGGCTCGGAGCTTTCTTT. Its protein is CASSRGLGAFF. V is TRBV3-1 (or the pseudogene TRBV3-2) and J is TRBJ1-1; maybe TRBD1 (6 bases). The CDR3 is made up of 11 amino acids. Trimming removed 4 bases from V and 10 bases from J, with 10 bases in between. Germline V gene data show CDR1 as LGHDT and CDR2 as YNNKEL (reference sequence).

The chain employs TRBV7-2 and TRBJ2-2; D unresolved. The CDR3 loop spans 13 amino acids. V was pared by 5 bases and J by 6 bases, with 10 bases between. In germline, CDR1 is SGHTA, CDR2 FQGNSA. In DNA, the CDR3 is TGTGCCAGCAGCCGACCTAGACCCGGGGAGCTGTTTTTT. Residues: CASSRPRPGELFF.

The chain has TRBV19 and TRBJ2-5; 7 positions match TRBD1. The CDR3 contains 15 residues. The junction had 13 bases not matched to a gene; V was cut back by 4 bases and J by 8 bases. Germline V gene lookup returns CDR1 LNHDA and CDR2 SQIVND (reference sequence). Here the CDR3 reads CASSTYRRQGDTQYF. DNA of the CDR3: TGTGCCAGTAGTACCTACCGCCGACAGGGTGACACCCAGTACTTC.

The V and J genes are TRBV27 and TRBJ2-3, with 7 bases lining up with TRBD2. This CDR3 has 14 residues. Germline lookup yields CDR1 MNHEY and CDR2 SMNVEV (reference sequence). V lost 1 base and J lost 6; bases outside the gene matches: 4. The chain's CDR3 is CASSLFGRGDTQYF. The CDR3 DNA reads as TGTGCCAGCAGTTTATTCGGGCGGGGGGATACGCAGTATTTT.

The chain joins TRBV6-1 to TRBJ1-5; tentative D call: TRBD1 (6 bases). This CDR3 is built from 16 residues. Per germline, CDR1 MNHNS and CDR2 SASEGT. Between the trimmed V and J ends, which lost 0 bases and 4 bases, there was a span of 13 bases. The CDR3 sequence: CASSEARGGLNQPQHF. CDR3 DNA sequence: TGTGCCAGCAGTGAAGCAAGGGGGGGTCTGAATCAGCCCCAGCATTTT.